This T cell receptor (beta chain) originates from a study of cytomegalovirus exposure and HLA in healthy donors. Amplification used 60 Vbeta primers and 13 Jbeta primers. Profiled with immunoSEQ multiplex PCR; TCRdb holds only in-frame clones, not every one. Among about 160,000 clones listed, 70% to 85% were seen once. This clone came up once. The ends lost 5 bases at V and 7 bases at J; junction bases unmatched: 6. This CDR3 comprises 14 residues. From germline, CDR1 is MNHEY and CDR2 SVGAGI. Sequencing was performed on PBMCs. This TCR was sampled from a man in his forties in good health and CMV-seronegative. The rearrangement links TRBV6-5 to TRBJ2-2; 8 nucleotides align to TRBD1. The CDR3 here is CASSTHRGSGELFF. The CDR3 DNA follows: TGTGCCAGCAGTACCCACAGGGGGAGCGGGGAGCTGTTTTTT.